This T cell receptor beta chain was sequenced for a study of blood T cell repertoires in COVID-19. Turning to the study itself: Both acute and convalescent COVID-19 samples were obtained from the United States, Italy and Spain.

Using immunoSEQ multiplex PCR, the repertoire was profiled, and TCRdb retains in-frame clones only, with some absent. The data show approximately 250,000 clones, with roughly 88% seen just once and around 1.5% held by the top ten. The sample comprised peripheral blood. The TCR sequence derives from a woman aged 40 to 55 who had recovered from COVID-19.

CDR3: CASSLETGASTDTQYF. Here the CDR3 DNA reads TGCGCCAGCAGCTTGGAGACAGGAGCTAGCACAGATACGCAGTATTTT. The chain links TRBV5-1 to TRBJ2-3; TRBD1 might be the D (6 bases). Germline values: CDR1 SGHRS, CDR2 YFSETQ. There are 16 residues in the CDR3. The ends were cut back, 0 bases at V and 0 bases at J, with 11 bases in the middle.